This TCR gamma chain was documented in a study of gamma-delta chains in newborns, infants, children. For the study at large: Microbial exposure reportedly drives polyclonal innate γδ T cell expansion after birth.

As concerns this clone: One end of the junction fails to match germline, which may point to a read error. The same CDR3 is also encoded by other DNA sequences in this sample.

The CDR3 runs 12 residues. Germline CDR1 and CDR2: GITISATS and ISYDGTV (reference sequence). TCRdb reanalysed the reads via CATT. Among about 800 gamma-chain clones listed, less than 60% were seen once. The chain employs TRGV9 and TRGJ1 or TRGJ2. TCRdb gives no J gene; it was assigned here by matching the DNA to germline. The receptor was isolated from a child who was a newborn, infant or young child, either healthy, febrile or measles-vaccinated (not recorded which). Material for sequencing was blood. As DNA, the CDR3 is TGTGCCTGGTGGGAGGTCCACTATAAGAAACTCTTT. Its protein is CAWWEVHYKKLF.